The present TCR beta chain was sequenced within a study of T cells after posttransplantation cyclophosphamide. Sequencing was performed with immunoSEQ multiplex PCR; in TCRdb, only in-frame clones are kept and a portion is missing. The sample contains nearly 25,000 clones, none of them singletons. Germline CDR1 and CDR2: SEHNR and FQNEAQ (reference sequence). CDR3 size: 14 residues. Trimming cost V 2 bases and J 5 bases; bases outside gene matches: 4. This clone was found many times. The sequenced material came from PBMCs. The chain joins TRBV7-9 to TRBJ2-7; 9 bases agree with TRBD1. The source of this sequence is a woman between 45 and 60 years old in good health, CMV-negative, and a related stem cell transplant donor. CDR3 protein: CASSLSGTGNEQYF. DNA of the CDR3: TGTGCCAGCAGCTTATCCGGGACAGGGAACGAGCAGTACTTC.